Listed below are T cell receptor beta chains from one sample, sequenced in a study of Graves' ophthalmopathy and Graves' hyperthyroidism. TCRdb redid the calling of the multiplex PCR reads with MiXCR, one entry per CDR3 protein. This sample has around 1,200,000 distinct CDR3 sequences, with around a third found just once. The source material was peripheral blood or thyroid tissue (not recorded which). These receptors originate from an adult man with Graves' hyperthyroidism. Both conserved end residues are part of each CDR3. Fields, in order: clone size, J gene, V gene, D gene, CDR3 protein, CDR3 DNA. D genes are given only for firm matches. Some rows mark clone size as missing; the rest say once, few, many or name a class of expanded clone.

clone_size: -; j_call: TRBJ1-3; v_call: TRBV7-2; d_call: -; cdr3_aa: CASINKDSSSGNTIYF; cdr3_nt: TGTGCCAGCATCAATAAGGACAGCAGCTCTGGAAACACCATATATTTT
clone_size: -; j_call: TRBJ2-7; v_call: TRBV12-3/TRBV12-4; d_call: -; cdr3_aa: CASSPTVRTYEQYF; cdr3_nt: TGTGCCAGCAGTCCCACCGTCCGAACCTACGAGCAGTACTTC
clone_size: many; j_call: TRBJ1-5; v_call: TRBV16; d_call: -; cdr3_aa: CASSPLGGNQPQHF; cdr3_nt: TGTGCCAGCAGCCCCTTGGGAGGCAATCAGCCCCAGCATTTT
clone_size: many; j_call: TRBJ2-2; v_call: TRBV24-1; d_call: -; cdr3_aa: CATSDPPGAGVNTGELFF; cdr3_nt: TGTGCCACCAGTGACCCCCCTGGGGCAGGGGTGAACACCGGGGAGCTGTTTTTT
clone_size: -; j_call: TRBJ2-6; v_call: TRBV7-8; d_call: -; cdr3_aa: CASSLQGGIISGANVMTF; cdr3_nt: TGTGCCAGCAGCTTACAGGGGGGGATTATCTCTGGGGCCAACGTCATGACTTTC
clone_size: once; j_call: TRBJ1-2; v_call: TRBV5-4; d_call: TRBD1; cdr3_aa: CASSLGQGSDYTF; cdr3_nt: TGTGCCAGCAGCCTTGGACAGGGATCTGACTACACCTTC
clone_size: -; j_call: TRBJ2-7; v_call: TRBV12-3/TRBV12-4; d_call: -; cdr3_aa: CASSPHRLVGHEQYF; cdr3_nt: TGTGCCAGCAGTCCCCACCGGCTGGTGGGGCACGAGCAGTACTTC
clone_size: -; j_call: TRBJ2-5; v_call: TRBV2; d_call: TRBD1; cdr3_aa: CASTGQGETQYF; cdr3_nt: TGTGCCAGCACCGGACAGGGAGAGACCCAGTACTTC
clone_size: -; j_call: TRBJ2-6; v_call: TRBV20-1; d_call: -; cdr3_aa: CSAGRRAYVLTF; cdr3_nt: TGCAGTGCCGGTCGTAGGGCCTACGTCCTGACTTTC
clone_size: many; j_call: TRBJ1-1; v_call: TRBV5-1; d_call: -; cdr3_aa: CASSLAGANTEAFF; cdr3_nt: TGTGCCAGCAGCTTAGCGGGGGCGAACACTGAAGCTTTCTTT
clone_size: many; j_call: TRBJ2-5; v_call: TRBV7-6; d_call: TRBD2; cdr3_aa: CASSPRTSGETQYF; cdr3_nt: TGTGCCAGCAGCCCCCGGACTAGTGGAGAGACCCAGTACTTC
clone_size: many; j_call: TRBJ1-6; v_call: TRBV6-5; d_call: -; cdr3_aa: CASSYGFGSEGSSPLHF; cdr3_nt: TGTGCCAGCAGTTACGGCTTCGGCTCAGAGGGAAGTTCACCCCTCCACTTT
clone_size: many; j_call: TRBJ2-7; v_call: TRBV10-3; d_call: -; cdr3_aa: CATETDTYEQYF; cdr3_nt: TGTGCCACCGAGACAGATACCTACGAGCAGTACTTC
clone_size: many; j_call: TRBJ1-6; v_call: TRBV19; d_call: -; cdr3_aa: CASSIVGNPKYNSPLHF; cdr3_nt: TGTGCCAGTAGTATCGTCGGAAATCCGAAGTATAATTCACCCCTCCACTTT
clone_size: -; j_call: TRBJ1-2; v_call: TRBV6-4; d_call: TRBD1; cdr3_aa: CASSDSRGQGSYGYTF; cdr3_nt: TGTGCCAGCAGTGACTCGAGGGGGCAGGGGTCCTATGGCTACACCTTC
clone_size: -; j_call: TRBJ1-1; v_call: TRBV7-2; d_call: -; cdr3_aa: CASSLGRHSSINTEAFF; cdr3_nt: TGTGCCAGCAGCTTAGGCAGACACAGTTCAATTAACACTGAAGCTTTCTTT
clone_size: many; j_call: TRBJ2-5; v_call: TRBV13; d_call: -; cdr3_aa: CASSSGSEETQYF; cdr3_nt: TGTGCCAGCAGCTCCGGGAGCGAGGAGACCCAGTACTTC
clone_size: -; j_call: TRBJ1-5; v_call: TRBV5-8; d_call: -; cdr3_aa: CASSSGMGGQPQHF; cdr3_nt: TGTGCCAGCAGCTCCGGGATGGGTGGGCAGCCCCAGCATTTT
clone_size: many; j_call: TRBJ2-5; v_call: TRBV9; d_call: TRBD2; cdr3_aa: CASSVRSGRYETQYF; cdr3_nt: TGTGCCAGCAGCGTGCGTAGCGGGAGATATGAGACCCAGTACTTC
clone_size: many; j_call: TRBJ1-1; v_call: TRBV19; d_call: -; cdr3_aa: CASKLSGAGWRPEAFF; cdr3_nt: TGTGCCAGTAAGCTCTCAGGGGCGGGGTGGCGGCCTGAAGCTTTCTTT
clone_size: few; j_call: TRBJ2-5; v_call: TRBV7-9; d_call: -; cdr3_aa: CASSQKVGTQETQYF; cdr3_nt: TGTGCCAGCAGCCAGAAGGTGGGCACACAAGAGACCCAGTACTTC
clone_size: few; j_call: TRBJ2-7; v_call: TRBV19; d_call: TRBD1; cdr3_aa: CASSTTRDSFYEQYF; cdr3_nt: TGTGCCAGTAGTACAACTAGGGACAGCTTCTACGAGCAGTACTTC
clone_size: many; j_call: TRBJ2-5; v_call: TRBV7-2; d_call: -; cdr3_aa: CASSLGARGETQYF; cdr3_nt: TGTGCCAGCAGTTTAGGGGCCAGGGGCGAGACCCAGTACTTC
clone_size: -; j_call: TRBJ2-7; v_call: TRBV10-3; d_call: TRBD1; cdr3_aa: CAISGPGQGEQYF; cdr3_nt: TGTGCCATCAGTGGGCCCGGACAGGGCGAGCAGTACTTC
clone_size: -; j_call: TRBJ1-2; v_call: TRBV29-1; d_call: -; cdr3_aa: CSVPRGGGDGYTF; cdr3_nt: TGCAGCGTACCCAGAGGGGGGGGCGATGGCTACACCTTC
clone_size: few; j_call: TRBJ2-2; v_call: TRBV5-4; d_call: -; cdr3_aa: CASRPQGHSNTGELFF; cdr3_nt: TGTGCCAGCAGACCACAGGGCCACTCGAACACCGGGGAGCTGTTTTTT
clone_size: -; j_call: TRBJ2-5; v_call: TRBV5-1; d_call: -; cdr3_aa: CASSLGIGGTQYF; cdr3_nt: TGCGCCAGCAGCTTGGGCATCGGAGGGACCCAGTACTTC
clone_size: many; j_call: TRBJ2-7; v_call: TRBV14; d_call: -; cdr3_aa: CASSPLGEYEQYF; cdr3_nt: TGTGCCAGCAGCCCCCTGGGGGAATACGAGCAGTACTTC
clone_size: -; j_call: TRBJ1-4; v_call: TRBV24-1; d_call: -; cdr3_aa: CATSGRDFGTGKLFF; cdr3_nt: TGTGCCACCAGTGGCCGGGACTTCGGAACGGGAAAACTGTTTTTT
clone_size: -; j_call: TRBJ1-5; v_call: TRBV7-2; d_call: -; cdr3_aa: CASTQGGSWQPQHF; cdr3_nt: TGTGCCAGCACCCAAGGGGGTAGTTGGCAGCCCCAGCATTTT
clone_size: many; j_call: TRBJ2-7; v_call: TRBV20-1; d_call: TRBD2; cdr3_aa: CSARGLKRGGEDEQYF; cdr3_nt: TGCAGTGCTAGGGGTCTTAAGCGGGGGGGCGAGGACGAGCAGTACTTC
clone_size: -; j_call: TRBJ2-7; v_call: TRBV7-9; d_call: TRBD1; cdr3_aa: CASRDGTGGSEQYF; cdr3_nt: TGTGCCAGCAGAGACGGGACAGGGGGTTCCGAGCAGTACTTC
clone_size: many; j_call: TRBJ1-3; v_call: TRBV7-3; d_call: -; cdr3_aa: CASSLGGSSGNTIYF; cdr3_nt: TGTGCCAGCAGCTTAGGAGGAAGCTCTGGAAACACCATATATTTT
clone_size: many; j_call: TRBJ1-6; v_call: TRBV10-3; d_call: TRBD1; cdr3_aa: CAIRGGDSGNSPLHF; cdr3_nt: TGTGCCATCCGTGGGGGGGACAGCGGTAATTCACCCCTCCACTTT
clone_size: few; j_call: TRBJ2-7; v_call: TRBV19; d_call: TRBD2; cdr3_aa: CASRGGSGSAYEQYF; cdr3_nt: TGTGCCAGTAGGGGGGGGAGCGGGAGCGCCTACGAGCAGTACTTC
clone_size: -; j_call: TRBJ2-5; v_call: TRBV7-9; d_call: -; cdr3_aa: CASSTAREGAKETQYF; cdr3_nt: TGTGCCAGCAGCACCGCCCGGGAGGGGGCGAAAGAGACCCAGTACTTC
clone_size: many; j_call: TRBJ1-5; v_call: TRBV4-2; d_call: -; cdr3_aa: CASSQEFGGTQPQHF; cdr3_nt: TGTGCCAGCAGCCAAGAATTCGGGGGCACTCAGCCCCAGCATTTT
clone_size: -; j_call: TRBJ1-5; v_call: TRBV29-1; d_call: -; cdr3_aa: CSFREGDQPQHF; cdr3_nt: TGCAGTTTCCGAGAGGGGGATCAGCCCCAGCATTTT
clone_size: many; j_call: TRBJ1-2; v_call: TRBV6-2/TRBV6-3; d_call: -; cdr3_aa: CASSYGLGQAGYGYTF; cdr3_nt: TGTGCCAGCAGCTACGGCCTCGGCCAGGCTGGCTATGGCTACACCTTC
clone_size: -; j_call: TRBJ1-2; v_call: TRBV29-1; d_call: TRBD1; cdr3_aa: CSAENQGGNGYTF; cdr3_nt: TGCAGCGCAGAGAACCAGGGGGGCAATGGCTACACCTTC
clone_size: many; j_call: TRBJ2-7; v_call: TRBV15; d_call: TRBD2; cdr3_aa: CATSRPGTSVYEQYF; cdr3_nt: TGTGCCACCAGCAGACCCGGGACTAGCGTATACGAGCAGTACTTC
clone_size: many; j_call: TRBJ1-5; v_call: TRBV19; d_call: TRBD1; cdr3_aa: CASRGRGTGRVSQPQHF; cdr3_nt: TGTGCCAGTAGAGGTCGTGGGACAGGGAGGGTTAGTCAGCCCCAGCATTTT